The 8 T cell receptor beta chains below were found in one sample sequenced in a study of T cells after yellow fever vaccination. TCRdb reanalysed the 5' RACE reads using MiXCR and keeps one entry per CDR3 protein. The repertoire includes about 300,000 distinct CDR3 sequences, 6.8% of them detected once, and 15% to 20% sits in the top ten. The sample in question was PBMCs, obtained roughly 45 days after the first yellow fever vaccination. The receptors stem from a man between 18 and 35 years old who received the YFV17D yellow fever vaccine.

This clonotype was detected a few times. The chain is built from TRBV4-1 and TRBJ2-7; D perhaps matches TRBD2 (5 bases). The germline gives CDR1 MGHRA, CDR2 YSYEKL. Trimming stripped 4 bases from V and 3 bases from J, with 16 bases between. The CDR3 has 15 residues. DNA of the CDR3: TGCGCCAGCAGCCCTGAGGGTCCGCTCGACTACGAGCAGTACTTC. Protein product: CASSPEGPLDYEQYF.

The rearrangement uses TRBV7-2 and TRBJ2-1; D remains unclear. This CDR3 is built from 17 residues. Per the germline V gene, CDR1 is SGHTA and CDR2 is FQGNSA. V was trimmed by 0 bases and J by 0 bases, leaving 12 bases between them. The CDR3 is CASSLARRPSSYNEQFF. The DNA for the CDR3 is TGTGCCAGCAGCTTAGCGCGCCGGCCTAGCTCCTACAATGAGCAGTTCTTC.

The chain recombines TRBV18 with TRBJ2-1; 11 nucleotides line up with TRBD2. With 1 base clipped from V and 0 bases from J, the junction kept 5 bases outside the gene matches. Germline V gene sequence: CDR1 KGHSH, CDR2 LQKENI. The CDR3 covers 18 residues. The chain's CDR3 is CASSPRLAGGPSYNEQFF. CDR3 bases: TGTGCCAGCTCACCACGGCTAGCGGGGGGCCCCTCCTACAATGAGCAGTTCTTC.

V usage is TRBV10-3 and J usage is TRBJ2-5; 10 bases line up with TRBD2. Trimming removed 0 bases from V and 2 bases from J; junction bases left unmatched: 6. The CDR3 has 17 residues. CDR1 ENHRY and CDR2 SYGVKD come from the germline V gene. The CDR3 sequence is CAISESSTSGMQETQYF. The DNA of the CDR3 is TGTGCCATCAGTGAGTCGAGTACTAGCGGGATGCAAGAGACCCAGTACTTC.

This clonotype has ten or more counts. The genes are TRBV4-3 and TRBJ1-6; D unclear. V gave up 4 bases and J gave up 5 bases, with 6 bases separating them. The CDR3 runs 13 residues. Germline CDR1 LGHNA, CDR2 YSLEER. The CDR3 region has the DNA TGCGCCAGCAGCCTTACAAATAATTCACCCCTCCACTTT. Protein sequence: CASSLTNNSPLHF.

The chain's CDR3 is CASTVIGSGELFF. The DNA for the CDR3 is TGTGCCAGTACGGTCATCGGGTCCGGGGAGCTGTTTTTT. The V call is TRBV19, the J call TRBJ2-2; D unclear. CDR3 length equals 13 residues. Per germline, CDR1 LNHDA and CDR2 SQIVND (reference sequence). V lost 7 bases and J lost 6, with 12 bases in between.

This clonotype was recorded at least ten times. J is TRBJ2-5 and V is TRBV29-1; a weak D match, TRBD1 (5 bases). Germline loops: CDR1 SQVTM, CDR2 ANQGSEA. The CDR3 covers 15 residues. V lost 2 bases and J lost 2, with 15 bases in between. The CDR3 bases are TGCAGCGTTGAACTTCTAACGGACAAACAAGAGACCCAGTACTTC. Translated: CSVELLTDKQETQYF.

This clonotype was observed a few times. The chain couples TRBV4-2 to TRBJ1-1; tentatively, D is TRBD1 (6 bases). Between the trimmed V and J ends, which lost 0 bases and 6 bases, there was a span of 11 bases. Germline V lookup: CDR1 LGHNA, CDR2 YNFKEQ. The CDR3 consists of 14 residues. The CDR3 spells CASSQEQGNPEAFF. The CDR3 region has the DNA TGTGCCAGCAGCCAAGAACAGGGTAATCCTGAAGCTTTCTTT.